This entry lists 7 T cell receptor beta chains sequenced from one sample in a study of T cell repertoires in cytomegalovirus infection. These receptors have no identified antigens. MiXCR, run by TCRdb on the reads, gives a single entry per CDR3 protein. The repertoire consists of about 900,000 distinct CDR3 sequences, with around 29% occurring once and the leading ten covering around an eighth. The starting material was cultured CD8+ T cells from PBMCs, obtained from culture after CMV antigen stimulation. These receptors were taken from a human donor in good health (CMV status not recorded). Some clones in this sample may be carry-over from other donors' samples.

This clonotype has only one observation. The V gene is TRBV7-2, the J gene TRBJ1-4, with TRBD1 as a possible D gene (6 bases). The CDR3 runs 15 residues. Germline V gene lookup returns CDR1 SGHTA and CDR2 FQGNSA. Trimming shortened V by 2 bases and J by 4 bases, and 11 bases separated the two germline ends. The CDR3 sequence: CASSLPGDINEKLFF. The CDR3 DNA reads TGTGCCAGCAGCTTACCAGGGGACATTAATGAAAAACTGTTTTTT.

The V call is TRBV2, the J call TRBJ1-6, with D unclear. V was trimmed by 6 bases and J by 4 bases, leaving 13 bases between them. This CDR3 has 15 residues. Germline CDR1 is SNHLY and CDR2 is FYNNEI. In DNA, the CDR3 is TGTGCCAGCAGGAGTTGGGGTCAGTATAATTCACCCCTCCACTTT. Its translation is CASRSWGQYNSPLHF.

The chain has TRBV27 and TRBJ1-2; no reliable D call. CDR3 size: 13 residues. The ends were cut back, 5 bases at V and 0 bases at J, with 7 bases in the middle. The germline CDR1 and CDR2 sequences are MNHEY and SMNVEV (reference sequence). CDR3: CASSNGTNYGYTF. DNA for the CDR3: TGTGCCAGCAGTAACGGAACTAACTATGGCTACACCTTC.

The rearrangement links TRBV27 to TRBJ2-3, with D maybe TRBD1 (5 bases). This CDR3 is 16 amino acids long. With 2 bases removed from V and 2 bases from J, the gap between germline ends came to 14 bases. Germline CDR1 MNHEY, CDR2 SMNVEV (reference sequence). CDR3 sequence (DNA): TGTGCCAGCAGTTTAGCCAGGGCAAAATCCACAGATACGCAGTATTTT. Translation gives CASSLARAKSTDTQYF.

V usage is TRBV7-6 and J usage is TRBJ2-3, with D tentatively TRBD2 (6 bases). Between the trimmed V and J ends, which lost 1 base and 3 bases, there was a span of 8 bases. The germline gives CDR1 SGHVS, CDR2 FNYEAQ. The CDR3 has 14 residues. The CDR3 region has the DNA TGTGCCAGCAGCTTAGGCGGGGAGACAGATACGCAGTATTTT. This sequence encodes CASSLGGETDTQYF.

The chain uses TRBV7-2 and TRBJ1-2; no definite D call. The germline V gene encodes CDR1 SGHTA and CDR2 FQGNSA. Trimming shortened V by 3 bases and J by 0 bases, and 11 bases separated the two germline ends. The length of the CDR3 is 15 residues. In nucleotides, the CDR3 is TGTGCCAGCAGCTTTGTGGTAGGCACTAACTATGGCTACACCTTC. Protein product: CASSFVVGTNYGYTF.

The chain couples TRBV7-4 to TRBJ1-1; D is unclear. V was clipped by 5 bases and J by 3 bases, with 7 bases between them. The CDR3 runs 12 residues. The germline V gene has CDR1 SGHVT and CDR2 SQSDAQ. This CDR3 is CASSDHDTEAFF. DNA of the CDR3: TGTGCCAGCAGCGATCATGACACTGAAGCTTTCTTT.